This T cell receptor (beta chain) was captured in a study of post-analysis software for immune sequencing data. Notes on the study in general: Significantly decreased normalized Chao1 diversity was recorded for multiple sclerosis patients relative to controls. By F measure, samples from a shared preparation batch strongly co-clustered.

Unique-molecular-identifier-tagged TCR beta cDNA libraries were used. TCRdb processed the PCR reads anew with MiXCR; each CDR3 protein has one entry. The sample lists 600,000 to 700,000 distinct CDR3 sequences, approximately 59% seen once, with 11% in the top ten. A note on this clonotype: Its specificity is not known.

The source material was blood. This receptor was identified in a girl aged 2 to 9 with multiple sclerosis.

In nucleotides, the CDR3 is TGTGCCAGCAGCCAATACAGTGACACTGAAGCTTTCTTT. Its protein product is CASSQYSDTEAFF. The rearrangement uses TRBV3-1 and TRBJ1-1; D not certain. The V end lost 2 bases, the J end lost 3 bases, and 7 bases lay between the germline ends. The germline CDR1 and CDR2 sequences are LGHDT and YNNKEL (reference sequence). The CDR3 spans 13 residues.